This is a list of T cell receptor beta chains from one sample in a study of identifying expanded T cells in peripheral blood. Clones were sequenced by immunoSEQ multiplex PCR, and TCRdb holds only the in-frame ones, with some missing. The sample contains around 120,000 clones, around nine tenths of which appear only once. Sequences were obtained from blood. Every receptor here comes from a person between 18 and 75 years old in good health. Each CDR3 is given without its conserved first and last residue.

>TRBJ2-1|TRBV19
ASSIVTSGRDEQF
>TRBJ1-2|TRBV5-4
ASSVRSGDYGYT
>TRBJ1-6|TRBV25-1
ASSESEGGSSYNSPLH
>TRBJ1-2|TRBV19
ASQGATYNYGYT
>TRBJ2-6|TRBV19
ASMRQVGANVLT
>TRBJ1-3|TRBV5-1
ASSLGQGAGNTIY
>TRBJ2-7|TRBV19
ASHDRGAYEQY
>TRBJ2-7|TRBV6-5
ASSYSIGTSGYEQY
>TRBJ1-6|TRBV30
AWSDGGPLH
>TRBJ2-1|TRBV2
ASSVPAYAGAGDYNEQF
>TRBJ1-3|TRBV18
ASSNRGTGGVENTIY
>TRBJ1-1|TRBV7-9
ASSLVIEAF
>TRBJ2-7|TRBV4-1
ASSPDVLYEQY
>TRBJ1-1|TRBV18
ASSPPALMNTEAF
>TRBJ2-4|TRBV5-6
ASSQGGAYIQY
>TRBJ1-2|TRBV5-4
ASSLGRGANYGYT